Listed below are T cell receptor beta chains from one sample, sequenced in a study of molecular identifiers for immune sequencing clone quantification. TCRdb re-analysed the PCR reads in MiXCR, keeping a single row per CDR3 protein. The sample has hundreds of thousands of distinct CDR3 sequences, 20% seen once; the top ten hold 0.75% to 0.95%. What was sequenced was naive CD8+ T cells from blood, with Jurkat cell RNA spiked in. The receptors derive from a human donor in good health. Some libraries in this study had Jurkat cell RNA spiked in. The CDR3 runs from the conserved cysteine through the conserved F or W. D genes are given only for firm matches. Where a row states a size, it is once, few, many or the class of an expanded clone; other rows omit it.

-,TRBV20-1,few,TRBJ2-5,CSAAHGAGTQETQYF,TGCAGTGCTGCCCACGGGGCAGGGACGCAAGAGACCCAGTACTTC
TRBD2,TRBV29-1,few,TRBJ2-7,CSVEGREEGNEQYF,TGCAGCGTTGAAGGGCGGGAGGAAGGCAACGAGCAGTACTTC
TRBD1,TRBV18,many,TRBJ1-6,CASSPERQGYNSPLHF,TGTGCCAGCTCACCTGAGAGACAGGGGTATAATTCACCCCTCCACTTT
-,TRBV4-1,few,TRBJ2-3,CASSQERLLMSTDTQYF,TGCGCCAGCAGCCAAGAACGCCTTCTGATGAGCACAGATACGCAGTATTTT
-,TRBV7-2,many,TRBJ2-5,CASSPSRGFLETQYF,TGTGCCAGCAGCCCGAGTCGGGGGTTTCTGGAGACCCAGTACTTC
TRBD2,TRBV6-2/TRBV6-3,few,TRBJ2-5,CASSYFPGGEVIGETQYF,TGTGCCAGCAGTTACTTTCCGGGGGGGGAGGTAATTGGAGAGACCCAGTACTTC
TRBD2,TRBV20-1,many,TRBJ2-3,CSASDIAGSTDTQYF,TGCAGTGCTAGCGATATAGCGGGAAGCACAGATACGCAGTATTTT
TRBD1,TRBV9,-,TRBJ2-3,CASSVGGTGGRDTQYF,TGTGCCAGCAGCGTAGGAGGGACAGGGGGGCGAGATACGCAGTATTTT
-,TRBV4-2,-,TRBJ2-5,CASSQEYGEETQYF,TGTGCCAGCAGCCAAGAATACGGTGAAGAGACCCAGTACTTC
-,TRBV20-1,-,TRBJ2-7,CSARSGARGSYEQYF,TGCAGTGCTAGGTCAGGGGCGAGAGGATCCTACGAGCAGTACTTC
TRBD1,TRBV27,many,TRBJ1-5,CASRLGQGSNQPQHF,TGTGCCAGCAGATTGGGACAGGGTAGCAATCAGCCCCAGCATTTT
-,TRBV12-3/TRBV12-4,-,TRBJ2-5,CASSLQIQETQYF,TGTGCCAGCAGTTTACAGATACAAGAGACCCAGTACTTC
-,TRBV6-5,many,TRBJ1-4,CASSSDSEVNEKLFF,TGTGCCAGCAGCTCGGACAGTGAAGTTAATGAAAAACTGTTTTTT
-,TRBV6-2/TRBV6-3,many,TRBJ1-5,CASGRGYNQPQHF,TGTGCCAGCGGCAGGGGATACAATCAGCCCCAGCATTTT
-,TRBV29-1,many,TRBJ2-3,CSVVPLWGSVTDTQYF,TGCAGCGTTGTCCCGCTTTGGGGGAGTGTCACAGATACGCAGTATTTT
-,TRBV5-8,many,TRBJ2-7,CASSLVQVYEQYF,TGTGCCAGCAGCTTGGTGCAGGTATACGAGCAGTACTTC
-,TRBV15,-,TRBJ2-7,CATSRDLAGREQYF,TGTGCCACCAGCAGAGATCTCGCGGGGCGCGAGCAGTACTTC
TRBD2,TRBV20-1,many,TRBJ2-7,CSAREASSGKYFYEQYF,TGCAGTGCTAGAGAGGCAAGTAGCGGGAAGTACTTCTACGAGCAGTACTTC
-,TRBV12-3/TRBV12-4,-,TRBJ1-1,CASGSLSGGTEAFF,TGTGCCAGCGGGAGTTTATCCGGGGGCACTGAAGCTTTCTTT
-,TRBV20-1,many,TRBJ2-1,CSAAYGEQFF,TGCAGTGCTGCATACGGTGAGCAGTTCTTC
TRBD1,TRBV5-6,many,TRBJ2-7,CASSFGTGNYEQYF,TGTGCCAGCAGCTTCGGGACAGGGAACTACGAGCAGTACTTC
-,TRBV2,-,TRBJ2-7,CTSSQISYEQYF,TGTACCAGCAGTCAGATCTCCTACGAGCAGTACTTC
-,TRBV6-2/TRBV6-3,many,TRBJ1-1,CASSYVDKNTEAFF,TGTGCCAGCAGTTACGTCGACAAGAACACTGAAGCTTTCTTT
TRBD2,TRBV3-1,-,TRBJ2-3,CASSQDLSSGGVADTQYF,TGTGCCAGCAGCCAAGATCTCTCTAGCGGGGGAGTGGCAGATACGCAGTATTTT
-,TRBV9,many,TRBJ1-1,CASTQGGVDTEAFF,TGTGCCAGCACGCAAGGGGGGGTAGACACTGAAGCTTTCTTT
TRBD2,TRBV12-3/TRBV12-4,-,TRBJ2-1,CASSGLDQWSSYNEQFF,TGTGCCAGCAGTGGACTAGATCAGTGGAGCTCCTACAATGAGCAGTTCTTC
-,TRBV6-5,many,TRBJ1-1,CASSPGRYTEAFF,TGTGCCAGCAGCCCCGGACGCTACACTGAAGCTTTCTTT
-,TRBV4-3,many,TRBJ1-1,CASSQEGGLEAFF,TGCGCCAGCAGCCAAGAGGGAGGTTTAGAAGCTTTCTTT
-,TRBV11-2,many,TRBJ2-3,CASSLYVGTHTDTQYF,TGTGCCAGCAGCTTATATGTCGGAACCCACACAGATACGCAGTATTTT
-,TRBV19,-,TRBJ2-1,CASSIGWGLGVVDEQFF,TGTGCCAGTAGTATTGGATGGGGGTTAGGAGTGGTGGATGAGCAGTTCTTC
-,TRBV4-3,few,TRBJ2-1,CASSHRGTKYNEQFF,TGCGCCAGCAGCCACAGAGGGACAAAATACAATGAGCAGTTCTTC
-,TRBV5-6,many,TRBJ1-3,CASSLVRVSGNTIYF,TGTGCCAGCAGCTTGGTGCGAGTCTCTGGAAACACCATATATTTT
-,TRBV20-1,many,TRBJ2-7,CSARGQETRHAIYEQYF,TGCAGTGCTAGAGGTCAGGAGACCCGGCACGCCATCTACGAGCAGTACTTC
-,TRBV5-4,many,TRBJ2-5,CASSFFGGGETQYF,TGTGCCAGCAGCTTTTTTGGCGGGGGCGAGACCCAGTACTTC
TRBD1,TRBV14,few,TRBJ1-4,CASSQDRGHTEKLFF,TGTGCCAGCAGCCAAGACAGGGGGCACACTGAAAAACTGTTTTTT
-,TRBV20-1,-,TRBJ2-3,CSASDPQLTDTQYF,TGCAGTGCTAGCGACCCACAGCTCACAGATACGCAGTATTTT
-,TRBV19,-,TRBJ1-5,CASSIDSGYNQPQHF,TGTGCCAGTAGTATAGATTCTGGCTATAATCAGCCCCAGCATTTT
TRBD1,TRBV4-1,-,TRBJ2-6,CASSRPLRQGEKGGGANVLTF,TGCGCCAGCAGCCGACCCCTGAGACAGGGAGAAAAGGGTGGTGGGGCCAACGTCCTGACTTTC
TRBD2,TRBV5-4,many,TRBJ2-5,CASSPGGIAGGPEETQYF,TGTGCCAGCAGCCCCGGGGGAATAGCGGGAGGGCCTGAGGAGACCCAGTACTTC
-,TRBV6-2/TRBV6-3,many,TRBJ2-4,CASSYPPQGRNIQYF,TGTGCCAGCAGTTATCCCCCGCAGGGCCGGAACATTCAGTACTTC